This entry concerns a single T cell receptor (beta chain). What it recognizes is unknown. The data were taken from a study of cytomegalovirus exposure and HLA in healthy donors. This PCR relied on a set of 60 Vbeta primers and 13 Jbeta primers. TCRdb keeps only in-frame clones here, not all; method: immunoSEQ multiplex PCR. The sample lists tens of thousands of clones, roughly 77% occurring once. Study results and limitations: Several of the most significant clusters were apparently associated with common viral pathogens in a later analysis. Sequencing depth across donors, presence/absence analyses assumed, was roughly uniform.

V lost 1 base, J lost 3 bases, and 13 bases lay in between. This CDR3 is built from 15 residues. Germline V gene data show CDR1 as GTSNPN and CDR2 as SVGIG (reference sequence). The chain is built from TRBV30 and TRBJ1-3, with D possibly matching TRBD1 (6 bases). The sequence was collected from a man aged 35 to 55 in good health and CMV-seronegative. The sample consisted of PBMCs. The CDR3 coding sequence is TGTGCCTGGAGTGACGCGGGGGCGAGTGGAAACACCATATATTTT. Protein: CAWSDAGASGNTIYF.